This T cell receptor beta chain was captured by sequencing in a study of blood T cell repertoires in COVID-19. Clones were read by immunoSEQ multiplex PCR, and TCRdb kept only the in-frame ones, dropping some. The profile shows 200,000 to 250,000 clones, roughly four fifths of them singletons. V gave up 5 bases and J gave up 5 bases; unmatched junction bases: 10. Germline loops: CDR1 SGHAT, CDR2 FQNNGV. The CDR3 runs to 15 residues. The V call is TRBV11-2, the J call TRBJ2-7; 9 bases match TRBD1. The sequence derives from a woman older than 75 with COVID-19, enrolled during active disease. Material for sequencing was peripheral blood. CDR3 in DNA: TGTGCCAGCAGCCTCACAGGGGGCAGGTGGGACGAGCAGTACTTC. It codes for CASSLTGGRWDEQYF.